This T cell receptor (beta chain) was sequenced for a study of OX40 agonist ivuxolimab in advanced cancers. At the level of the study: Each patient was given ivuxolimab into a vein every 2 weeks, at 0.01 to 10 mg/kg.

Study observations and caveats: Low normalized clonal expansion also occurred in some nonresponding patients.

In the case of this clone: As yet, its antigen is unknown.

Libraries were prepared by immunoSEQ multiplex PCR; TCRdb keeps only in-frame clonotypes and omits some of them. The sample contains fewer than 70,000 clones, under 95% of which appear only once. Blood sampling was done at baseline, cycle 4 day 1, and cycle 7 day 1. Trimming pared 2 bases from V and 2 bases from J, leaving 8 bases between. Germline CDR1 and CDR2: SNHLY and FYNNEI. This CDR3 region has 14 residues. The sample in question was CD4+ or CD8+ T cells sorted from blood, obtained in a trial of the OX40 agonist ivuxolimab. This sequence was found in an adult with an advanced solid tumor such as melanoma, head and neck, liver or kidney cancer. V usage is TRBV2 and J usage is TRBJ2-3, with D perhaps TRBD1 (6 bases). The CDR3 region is CASSEQGTTDTQYF. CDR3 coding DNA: TGTGCCAGCAGTGAACAGGGGACCACAGATACGCAGTATTTT.